Below, one TCR beta chain is given with its context. Its antigen remains unknown. Primers used in a second PCR of roughly 6 to 12 cycles were a sample-barcoded 5' primer and a J-beta primer mix. MiXCR, run by TCRdb on the 5' RACE reads, gives a single entry per CDR3 protein. Among more than 700,000 distinct CDR3 sequences, roughly 50% were seen once, and the ten largest hold under 50%. This sample was included in a study of blood T cells in healthy people across ages. Study-level findings and limits: Those diversity estimates obtained from one million T cells were thought to be underestimates. Age advanced and TCR beta diversity per million T cells fell, roughly linearly.

Germline CDR1 is SGHTS and CDR2 is YDEGEE. Germline trimming cut 0 bases from V and 11 bases from J; bases unmatched to any gene: 4. This CDR3 contains 12 residues. V and J are TRBV5-8 and TRBJ2-7, with TRBD1 matching over 8 bases. This clonotype was sampled from an elderly man in good health. Sequencing was performed on blood. The DNA of the CDR3 is TGTGCCAGCAGCTTGGGTCGGACAGGGAAGTACTTC. It encodes CASSLGRTGKYF.